This TCR beta chain derives from a study of T-cell reconstitution after alpha-beta-depleted transplantation in children. The study, taken as a whole, reports: Newly produced T cells mostly provided counts and TCRbeta diversity after one year, as hyperexpanded clones declined. There were some patients whose high TCRbeta diversity at day 60 came from surviving recipient T cells and thymic progenitors.

Concerning this clonotype itself: The antigen is undetermined.

Between the trimmed V and J ends, which lost 6 bases and 2 bases, there was a span of 14 bases. Germline-derived CDR1 and CDR2 are DFQATT and SNEGSKA (reference sequence). This CDR3 comprises 14 residues. A library of TCRbeta sequences, prepared with unique molecular identifiers, was generated. TCRdb re-derived calls from the PCR reads in MiXCR, one entry per CDR3 protein. The sample lists around 130,000 distinct CDR3 sequences, roughly 10% seen once, with nearly 25% in the top ten. This specimen consisted of PBMCs, mostly from graft donor cells, obtained 180 days after TCRalphabeta/CD19-depleted stem cell transplant. This clonotype originated in a girl under three years old who had a stem cell transplant for combined immunodeficiency, so the T cells may come from the graft donor. The chain has TRBV20-1 and TRBJ2-1; tentatively, D is TRBD2 (5 bases). The CDR3 coding sequence is TGCAGTGCCCAAGGCAGGAGGACCTACAATGAGCAGTTCTTC. The encoded protein is CSAQGRRTYNEQFF.